This is a list of T cell receptor beta chains from one sample in a study of shared clonotypes between healthy human individuals. Libraries were prepared by immunoSEQ multiplex PCR; TCRdb keeps only in-frame clonotypes and omits some of them. The data hold around 88,000 clones, with over 60% observed a single time. Sample: memory CD8+ T cells sorted from blood. These receptors came from a man younger than 45 in good health. Each CDR3 is given with its conserved first and last residue. A D gene is named only where the DNA matches it firmly. Where a row states a size, it is once, few, many or the class of an expanded clone; other rows omit it.

d_gene	j_gene	abundance	v_gene	CDR3aa	CDR3nt
NA	TRBJ2-3	NA	TRBV28	CASSIRGGGTDTQYF	TGTGCCAGCAGTATAAGGGGAGGCGGCACAGATACGCAGTATTTT
NA	TRBJ1-5	NA	TRBV18	CASSPFGEQPQHF	TGTGCCAGCTCACCATTCGGGGAACAGCCCCAGCATTTT
NA	TRBJ1-4	NA	TRBV29-1	CSVEVWAARGEKLFF	TGCAGCGTTGAGGTTTGGGCCGCACGGGGTGAAAAACTGTTTTTT
NA	TRBJ2-1	NA	TRBV7-9	CASRDGASYNEQFF	TGTGCCAGCAGGGATGGGGCGAGCTACAATGAGCAGTTCTTC
NA	TRBJ2-5	NA	TRBV6-1	CASSEDWVGETQYF	TGTGCCAGCAGTGAAGATTGGGTGGGGGAGACCCAGTACTTC
TRBD1	TRBJ2-5	NA	TRBV28	CASRGSGTGDQETQYF	TGTGCCAGCAGGGGGTCGGGGACAGGGGACCAAGAGACCCAGTACTTC
NA	TRBJ2-5	NA	TRBV30	CAWSKYRRQTYQETQYF	TGTGCCTGGAGTAAGTACCGGAGACAGACGTACCAAGAGACCCAGTACTTC
NA	TRBJ2-7	NA	TRBV9	CASTPGAGAGSYEQYF	TGTGCCAGCACCCCCGGGGCGGGGGCGGGCTCCTACGAGCAGTACTTC
NA	TRBJ1-1	NA	TRBV29-1	CSVGVDMNTEAFF	TGCAGCGTTGGGGTGGACATGAACACTGAAGCTTTCTTT
NA	TRBJ2-5	NA	TRBV28	CASSPVGFRTQETQYF	TGTGCCAGCAGTCCCGTTGGTTTCCGGACACAAGAGACCCAGTACTTC
NA	TRBJ2-3	NA	TRBV20-1	CSAIRGTWQYF	TGCAGTGCAATAAGAGGGACCTGGCAGTATTTT
NA	TRBJ2-3	NA	TRBV7-9	CASSFIGFGDTQYF	TGTGCCAGCAGCTTTATAGGGTTCGGGGATACGCAGTATTTT
NA	TRBJ1-5	NA	TRBV28	CASSSGMEGNQPQHF	TGTGCCAGCAGTTCAGGGATGGAGGGCAATCAGCCCCAGCATTTT
NA	TRBJ1-4	NA	TRBV9	CASSVGPTNEKLFF	TGTGCCAGCAGCGTGGGGCCAACTAATGAAAAACTGTTTTTT
NA	TRBJ1-5	NA	TRBV28	CASSYRDSNQPQHF	TGTGCCAGCAGTTACCGAGATAGCAATCAGCCCCAGCATTTT
NA	TRBJ1-5	few	TRBV6-5	CASSLIRNSNQPQHF	TGTGCCAGCAGTTTAATCAGGAATAGCAATCAGCCCCAGCATTTT
NA	TRBJ2-3	once	TRBV2	CAGKEVADTQYF	TGTGCCGGAAAAGAAGTAGCAGATACGCAGTATTTT
NA	TRBJ2-3	NA	TRBV9	CASSLTEARKDTQYF	TGTGCCAGCAGCCTGACAGAGGCACGCAAAGATACGCAGTATTTT
TRBD2	TRBJ2-2	NA	TRBV13	CASSPKTSGPTGELFF	TGTGCCAGCAGCCCGAAGACTAGCGGACCCACCGGGGAGCTGTTTTTT
NA	TRBJ2-5	few	TRBV7-9	CASSDGTGPYQETQYF	TGTGCCAGCAGCGACGGGACGGGGCCGTACCAAGAGACCCAGTACTTC
NA	TRBJ2-1	NA	TRBV19	CASSVSSEAYNEQFF	TGTGCCAGTAGCGTCTCTAGCGAGGCCTACAATGAGCAGTTCTTC
TRBD2	TRBJ2-1	few	TRBV4-3	CASSRGLAGQNEQFF	TGCGCCAGCAGCCGAGGACTAGCGGGACAGAATGAGCAGTTCTTC